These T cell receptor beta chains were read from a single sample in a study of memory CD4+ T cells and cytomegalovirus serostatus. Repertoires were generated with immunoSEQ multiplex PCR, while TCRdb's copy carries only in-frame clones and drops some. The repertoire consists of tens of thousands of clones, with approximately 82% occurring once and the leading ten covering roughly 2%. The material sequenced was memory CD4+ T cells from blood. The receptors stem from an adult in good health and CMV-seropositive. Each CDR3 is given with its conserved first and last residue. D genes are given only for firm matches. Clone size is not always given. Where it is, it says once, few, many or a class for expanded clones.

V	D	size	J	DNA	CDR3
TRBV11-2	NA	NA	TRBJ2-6	TGTGCCAGCAGCTTAAGGTCACTAAGCTCTGGGGCCAACGTCCTGACTTTC	CASSLRSLSSGANVLTF
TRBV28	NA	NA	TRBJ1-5	TGTGCCAGCATCAATCCGGCCGACGGTAATCAGCCCCAGCATTTT	CASINPADGNQPQHF
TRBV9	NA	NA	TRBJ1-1	TGTGCCAGCAGCCCCAGTGGGGGGGCGTCTGAAGCTTTCTTT	CASSPSGGASEAFF
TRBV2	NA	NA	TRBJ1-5	TGTGCCAGCAGTTATTCAAGGGATAATCAGCCCCAGCATTTT	CASSYSRDNQPQHF
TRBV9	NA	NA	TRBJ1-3	TGTGCCAGCAGCGTAGGGGCAGCCTATTCTGGAAACACCATATATTTT	CASSVGAAYSGNTIYF
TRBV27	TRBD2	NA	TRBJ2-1	TGTGCCAGCAGTGTTCTAGCGGAAACATACTACAATGAGCAGTTCTTC	CASSVLAETYYNEQFF
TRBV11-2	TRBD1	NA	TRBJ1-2	TGTGCCAGCAGCTTAGCTCGACAGGGCCTCGGCTACACCTTC	CASSLARQGLGYTF
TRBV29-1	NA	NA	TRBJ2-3	TGCAGCGTTGGGCGGTCCCCTGCAGATACGCAGTATTTT	CSVGRSPADTQYF
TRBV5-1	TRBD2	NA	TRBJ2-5	TGCGCCAGCAGCTCCCTAAAGGGAGGGAAAGAGACCCAGTACTTC	CASSSLKGGKETQYF
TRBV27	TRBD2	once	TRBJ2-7	TGTGCCAGCGGAACTAGCGGGAGTCCTTCCGAGCAGTACTTC	CASGTSGSPSEQYF
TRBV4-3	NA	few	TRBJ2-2	TGCGCCAGCAGCCAAGAGGTTTCCGGTTACAACACCGGGGAGCTGTTTTTT	CASSQEVSGYNTGELFF
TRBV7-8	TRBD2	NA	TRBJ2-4	TGTGCCAGCAGCTTAGGACTAGCGGGGGTAAACATTCAGTACTTC	CASSLGLAGVNIQYF
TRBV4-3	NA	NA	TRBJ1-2	TGCGCCAGCAGCCAAGATAATGGGGGCCGTGGCTACACCTTC	CASSQDNGGRGYTF
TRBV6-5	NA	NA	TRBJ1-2	TGTGCCAGCAGTGCCACAGGGAAACTATATGGCTACACCTTC	CASSATGKLYGYTF
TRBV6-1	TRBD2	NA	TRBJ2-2	TGTGCCAGCAGTGAAACATGGGGAGGGGCGAACACCGGGGAGCTGTTTTTT	CASSETWGGANTGELFF
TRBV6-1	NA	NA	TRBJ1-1	TGTGCCAGCAGTGACCGGGGGAGACCTGAAGCTTTCTTT	CASSDRGRPEAFF
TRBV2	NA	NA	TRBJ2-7	TGTGCCAGCAGTACAGGAGGGAGCGAGCAGTACTTC	CASSTGGSEQYF
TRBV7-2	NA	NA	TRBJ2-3	TGTGCCAGCAGGGCCACAGGGATCGGAACAGATACGCAGTATTTT	CASRATGIGTDTQYF
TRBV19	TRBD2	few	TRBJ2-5	TGTGCCAGTAGTATATCGGCGGGAGTCGGCCAAGAGACCCAGTACTTC	CASSISAGVGQETQYF
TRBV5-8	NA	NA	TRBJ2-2	TGTGCCAGCAGCTTGGGGGTAGGGACCGCGAACACCGGGGAGCTGTTTTTT	CASSLGVGTANTGELFF
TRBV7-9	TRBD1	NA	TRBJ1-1	TGTGCCAGCAGCTCGGGGACAGGGCTGAACACTGAAGCTTTCTTT	CASSSGTGLNTEAFF
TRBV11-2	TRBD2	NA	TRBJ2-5	TGTGCCAGCAGCTTAGTCACTAGCGGGTCCTTATTAGAGACCCAGTACTTC	CASSLVTSGSLLETQYF
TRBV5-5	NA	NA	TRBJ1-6	TGTGCCAGCAGCTTGGTGGGGAACGGTTCACCCCTCCACTTT	CASSLVGNGSPLHF
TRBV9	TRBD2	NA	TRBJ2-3	TGTGCCAGCAGCCTAGCGGGGGGTGGTACAGATACGCAGTATTTT	CASSLAGGGTDTQYF
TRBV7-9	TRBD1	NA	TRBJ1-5	TGTGCCAGCAGTATAACAGGGGTCGTCAATCAGCCCCAGCATTTT	CASSITGVVNQPQHF
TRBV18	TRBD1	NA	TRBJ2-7	TGTGCCAGCTCAGTGGGACAGGCCCCTAACGAGCAGTACTTC	CASSVGQAPNEQYF